The sequence of this T cell receptor beta chain was determined in a study of cytomegalovirus exposure and HLA in healthy donors. About the study: Among 150 million to 200 million T cells, an earlier analysis found about 110 million unique TCR beta sequences. Study observations and caveats: It was reportedly the case that the classifier diagnosed cytomegalovirus status with high specificity and sensitivity. Available immune exposure information covered CMV serostatus only.

Vbeta (60) and Jbeta (13) primers were used in the PCR. The repertoire was sequenced with immunoSEQ multiplex PCR; TCRdb's copy has only in-frame clones and lacks some. The data show some 65,000 clones, approximately 60% seen once. This clone appeared a few times. Its antigen is not identified. CDR3 length equals 11 residues. Germline CDR1 SGHDT, CDR2 YYEEEE. V shed 0 bases and J 11 bases; nucleotides not matched to a gene: 2. The gene calls are TRBV5-6 and TRBJ2-7; the match to TRBD1 covers 7 bases. The sample taken for sequencing was PBMCs. This TCR was recovered from a man aged 30 to 45 in good health and CMV-seronegative. The CDR3 sequence: CASSLGQGEYF. As DNA, the CDR3 is TGTGCCAGCAGCTTGGGACAGGGCGAGTACTTC. The full variable domain, its missing parts supplied by reference TRBV5-6 and TRBJ2-7, is DAGVTQSPTHLIKTRGQQVTLRCSPKSGHDTVSWYQQALGQGPQFIFQYYEEEERQRGNFPDRFSGHQFPNYSSELNVNALLLGDSALYLCASSLGQGEYFGPGTRLTVT.